This TCR beta chain was identified during a study of CD8 T cells in Susac syndrome. On this clonotype: The antigen remains undetermined.

Study-wide results and caveats: The authors found some 15 Susac-specific public clones in total CD8+ repertoires and roughly five in CD8+ TEMRA repertoires.

RNA was extracted with the RNeasy kit, and a quantity of roughly 0.45 to 1 ug was reverse transcribed using random hexamers. Amplification of TCR beta CDR3 across 54 Vbeta and 13 Jbeta was performed with immunoSEQ multiplex PCR. In TCRdb, the immunoSEQ multiplex PCR reads were re-called with MiXCR into one record per CDR3 protein. The table includes approximately 74,000 distinct CDR3 sequences, around 94% detected once. The receptor's source is a human donor with Susac syndrome. The sample comprised CD8+ T cells from PBMCs.

The CDR3 region has the DNA TGTGCCAGTAGTATTAATCCTGAAAAACTGTTTTTT. Amino acid sequence: CASSINPEKLFF. The chain combines TRBV19 with TRBJ1-4, with no clear D. The CDR3 runs 12 residues. Germline values: CDR1 LNHDA, CDR2 SQIVND (reference sequence). Between the trimmed V and J ends, which lost 3 bases and 7 bases, there was a span of 6 bases.